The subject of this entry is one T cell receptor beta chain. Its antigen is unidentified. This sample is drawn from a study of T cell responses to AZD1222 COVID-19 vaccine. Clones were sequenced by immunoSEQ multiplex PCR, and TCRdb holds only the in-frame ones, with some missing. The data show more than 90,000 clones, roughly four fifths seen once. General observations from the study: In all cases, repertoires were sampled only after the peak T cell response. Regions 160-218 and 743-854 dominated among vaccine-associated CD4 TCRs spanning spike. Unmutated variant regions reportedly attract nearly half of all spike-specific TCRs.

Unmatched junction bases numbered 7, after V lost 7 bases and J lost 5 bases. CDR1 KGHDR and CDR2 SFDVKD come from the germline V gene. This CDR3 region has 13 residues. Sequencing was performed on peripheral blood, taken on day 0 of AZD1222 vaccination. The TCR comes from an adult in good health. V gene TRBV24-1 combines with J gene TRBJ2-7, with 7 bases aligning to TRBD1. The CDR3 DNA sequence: TGTGCCACCAGCCCTACAGGGGTCAACGAGCAGTACTTC. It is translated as CATSPTGVNEQYF.